Listed below are T cell receptor beta chains from one sample, sequenced in a study of human T cells and chemical hapten exposure. TCRdb reprocessed the 5' RACE reads with MiXCR, giving one entry per CDR3 protein. The sample comprises approximately 80,000 distinct CDR3 sequences, 15% of which are singletons, and 6.8% rests with the top ten. All receptors derive from a female donor in good health. Both conserved end residues are part of each CDR3. The D gene is left open where the match is weak. Size values are once, few and many counts, or a class for expanded clones, and some rows have none.

d_gene	v_gene	j_gene	abundance	CDR3aa	CDR3nt
.	TRBV28	TRBJ2-7	.	CASSSLTDTYEQYF	TGTGCCAGCAGTTCCTTGACAGATACCTACGAGCAGTACTTC
TRBD1	TRBV29-1	TRBJ1-1	.	CSVATGQSKAFF	TGCAGCGTCGCAACGGGACAGTCGAAAGCTTTCTTT
TRBD2	TRBV7-2	TRBJ2-1	few	CASSPASGGSYNEQFF	TGTGCCAGCAGCCCAGCTAGCGGCGGCTCCTACAATGAGCAGTTCTTC
.	TRBV6-1	TRBJ2-1	.	CASSEVVARSSYNEQFF	TGTGCCAGCAGTGAAGTTGTCGCCAGGAGCTCCTACAATGAGCAGTTCTTC
.	TRBV4-3	TRBJ1-2	few	CASSPSRTANYGYTF	TGCGCCAGCAGCCCCTCCCGGACAGCTAACTATGGCTACACCTTC
TRBD1	TRBV29-1	TRBJ2-1	.	CSVPGQGWNEQFF	TGCAGCGTCCCAGGACAGGGTTGGAATGAGCAGTTCTTC
.	TRBV7-2	TRBJ2-1	few	CASSAGVLRNEQFF	TGTGCCAGCAGTGCAGGGGTCCTGAGGAATGAGCAGTTCTTC
.	TRBV9	TRBJ2-7	.	CASSVEDGSYEQYF	TGTGCCAGCAGCGTAGAGGACGGCTCCTACGAGCAGTACTTC
.	TRBV12-3/TRBV12-4	TRBJ2-3	few	CASSFGPFSTDTQYF	TGTGCCAGCAGTTTCGGGCCTTTCAGCACAGATACGCAGTATTTT
.	TRBV6-5	TRBJ1-1	.	CASSYHPIKGTAAFF	TGTGCCAGCAGTTACCATCCCATTAAAGGGACGGCGGCTTTCTTT
.	TRBV20-1	TRBJ2-3	once	CSAEARSPQYF	TGCAGTGCTGAGGCCAGGAGCCCACAGTATTTT
.	TRBV7-9	TRBJ2-5	few	CASSLEGGGTQYF	TGTGCCAGCAGCTTAGAAGGAGGGGGGACCCAGTACTTC
.	TRBV20-1	TRBJ1-5	.	CSARARGQKGNQPQHF	TGCAGTGCTAGAGCGAGAGGGCAGAAGGGCAATCAGCCCCAGCATTTT
.	TRBV29-1	TRBJ2-4	many	CSVALAAESGKNIQYF	TGCAGCGTTGCCCTAGCAGCGGAGAGTGGCAAAAACATTCAGTACTTC
TRBD2	TRBV29-1	TRBJ2-7	many	CSASGGAYEQYF	TGCAGCGCTAGCGGGGGGGCGTACGAGCAGTACTTC
TRBD2	TRBV27	TRBJ2-2	few	CASGYLLAGDPNTGELFF	TGTGCCAGCGGTTACCTACTAGCGGGAGACCCGAACACCGGGGAGCTGTTTTTT
TRBD1	TRBV28	TRBJ1-6	few	CASSSQQGAASPLHF	TGTGCCAGCAGTTCACAACAGGGGGCGGCTTCACCCCTCCACTTT
.	TRBV12-3/TRBV12-4	TRBJ1-5	few	CASSLVGQPQHF	TGTGCCAGCAGTTTAGTGGGTCAGCCCCAGCATTTT
.	TRBV7-2	TRBJ1-6	.	CASSLRVNSPLHF	TGTGCCAGCAGCTTACGGGTGAATTCACCCCTCCACTTT
.	TRBV12-3/TRBV12-4	TRBJ1-1	few	CASSFVRNTEAFF	TGTGCCAGCAGTTTTGTCAGGAACACTGAAGCTTTCTTT
TRBD2	TRBV20-1	TRBJ2-1	few	CSARVKTSASYNEQFF	TGCAGTGCTAGGGTGAAGACTAGCGCCTCCTACAATGAGCAGTTCTTC
.	TRBV20-1	TRBJ1-1	few	CSARRSPYTEAFF	TGCAGTGCTCGTCGAAGCCCTTACACTGAAGCTTTCTTT
TRBD1	TRBV7-2	TRBJ2-5	many	CASSLQGVNQETQYF	TGTGCCAGCAGCTTGCAGGGGGTTAACCAAGAGACCCAGTACTTC
.	TRBV6-6	TRBJ1-4	.	CASSYRETNEKLFF	TGTGCCAGCAGTTACCGGGAGACTAATGAAAAACTGTTTTTT
.	TRBV2	TRBJ2-3	many	CASSDVTDTQYF	TGTGCCAGCAGTGATGTAACAGATACGCAGTATTTT
.	TRBV7-2	TRBJ2-7	.	CASSLPPESYEQYF	TGTGCCAGCAGCTTACCCCCGGAATCCTACGAGCAGTACTTC
.	TRBV6-1	TRBJ2-5	.	CASSRAQDQETQYF	TGTGCCAGCAGTCGGGCACAGGACCAAGAGACCCAGTACTTC
.	TRBV11-2	TRBJ2-7	many	CASSLLSGGPSYEQYF	TGTGCCAGCAGCTTATTGAGTGGGGGCCCCTCCTACGAGCAGTACTTC
TRBD1	TRBV20-1	TRBJ2-5	.	CSAFRDRKQETQYF	TGCAGTGCTTTCCGGGACAGAAAACAAGAGACCCAGTACTTC
.	TRBV3-1	TRBJ2-3	few	CASSQVASTDTQYF	TGTGCCAGCAGCCAAGTAGCGAGCACAGATACGCAGTATTTT
.	TRBV4-1	TRBJ1-2	.	CASSQSATANYGYTF	TGCGCCAGCAGCCAGAGCGCAACTGCTAACTATGGCTACACCTTC
.	TRBV5-1	TRBJ2-3	few	CASSFSSTDTQYF	TGCGCCAGCAGCTTCTCTAGCACAGATACGCAGTATTTT
.	TRBV4-3	TRBJ1-4	few	CASSPAEWGANEKLFF	TGCGCCAGCAGCCCAGCAGAGTGGGGGGCTAATGAAAAACTGTTTTTT
TRBD1	TRBV5-6	TRBJ1-2	few	CASSVGQNYGYTF	TGTGCCAGCAGCGTGGGACAGAACTATGGCTACACCTTC
.	TRBV24-1	TRBJ1-5	few	CATSDNTRDQPQHF	TGTGCCACCAGTGACAATACGAGGGATCAGCCCCAGCATTTT
.	TRBV28	TRBJ1-4	.	CASRWGPNEKLFF	TGTGCCAGTAGGTGGGGACCTAATGAAAAACTGTTTTTT
TRBD1	TRBV9	TRBJ2-5	.	CASSPQTGDTGETQYF	TGTGCCAGCAGCCCCCAGACAGGGGACACGGGAGAGACCCAGTACTTC
.	TRBV12-2	TRBJ2-5	.	CASRPRGGGAETQYF	TGTGCAAGTCGCCCAAGAGGAGGGGGCGCAGAGACCCAGTACTTC
.	TRBV2	TRBJ1-4	.	CASRNRVGDEKLFF	TGTGCCAGCAGGAACAGGGTAGGGGATGAAAAACTGTTTTTT
.	TRBV15	TRBJ1-5	.	CATSRDSNTGISNQPQHF	TGTGCCACCAGCAGAGATAGTAATACAGGAATAAGCAATCAGCCCCAGCATTTT
.	TRBV7-2	TRBJ1-1	many	CASSLWSEGEAFF	TGTGCCAGCAGCTTATGGTCTGAAGGTGAAGCTTTCTTT
.	TRBV29-1	TRBJ1-2	many	CSVEVGRDASYTF	TGCAGCGTTGAAGTCGGGCGCGACGCGAGCTACACCTTC
.	TRBV5-8	TRBJ1-1	.	CASSLGRGQTEAFF	TGTGCCAGCAGCTTGGGCAGGGGTCAAACTGAAGCTTTCTTT
TRBD1	TRBV5-1	TRBJ2-2	few	CASSNRTGGVLFF	TGCGCCAGCTCGAATAGGACAGGGGGTGTGCTGTTTTTT
.	TRBV29-1	TRBJ1-3	.	CSEGGTDSGNTIYF	TGCAGCGAAGGTGGCACCGACTCTGGAAACACCATATATTTT
TRBD2	TRBV19	TRBJ2-3	many	CASSIGLAGGTDTQYF	TGTGCCAGTAGTATCGGTCTAGCGGGTGGCACAGATACGCAGTATTTT
.	TRBV29-1	TRBJ1-2	many	CSVVRAGGGYTF	TGCAGCGTTGTCAGGGCCGGCGGGGGCTACACCTTC
.	TRBV5-6	TRBJ2-1	many	CASSLRGTEVYNEQFF	TGTGCCAGCAGCTTGCGGGGGACAGAGGTATACAATGAGCAGTTCTTC
.	TRBV2	TRBJ1-3	few	CATSQMQISGNTIYF	TGTGCCACCTCCCAAATGCAGATCTCTGGAAACACCATATATTTT
TRBD1	TRBV7-2	TRBJ1-1	few	CASSLADFGQGFTEAFF	TGTGCCAGCAGCTTAGCTGATTTCGGACAGGGCTTCACTGAAGCTTTCTTT
.	TRBV7-8	TRBJ1-4	many	CASSLSNNEKLFF	TGTGCCAGCAGCTTATCCAATAATGAAAAACTGTTTTTT
.	TRBV12-3/TRBV12-4	TRBJ1-1	few	CASTRTLEYTEAFF	TGTGCCAGCACCCGGACCCTCGAGTACACTGAAGCTTTCTTT
.	TRBV6-6	TRBJ1-1	.	CASSYPGLNTEAFF	TGTGCCAGCAGTTACCCAGGGCTGAACACTGAAGCTTTCTTT